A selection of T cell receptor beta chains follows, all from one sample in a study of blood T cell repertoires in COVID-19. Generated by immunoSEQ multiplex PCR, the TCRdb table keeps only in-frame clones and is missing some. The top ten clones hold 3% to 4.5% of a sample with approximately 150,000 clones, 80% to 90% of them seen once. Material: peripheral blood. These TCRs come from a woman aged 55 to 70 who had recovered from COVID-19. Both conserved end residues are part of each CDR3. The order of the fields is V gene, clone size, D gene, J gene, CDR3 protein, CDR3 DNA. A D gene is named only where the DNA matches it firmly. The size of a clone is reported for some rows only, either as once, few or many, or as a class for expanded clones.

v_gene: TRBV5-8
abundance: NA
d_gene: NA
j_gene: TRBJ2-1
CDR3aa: CASSLTGKSYNEQFF
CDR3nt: TGTGCCAGCAGCTTGACAGGGAAGTCCTACAATGAGCAGTTCTTC

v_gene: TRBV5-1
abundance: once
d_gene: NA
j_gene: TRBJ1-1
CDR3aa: CASSLISYRVTEAFF
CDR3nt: TGCGCCAGCAGCTTGATATCTTACAGGGTCACTGAAGCTTTCTTT

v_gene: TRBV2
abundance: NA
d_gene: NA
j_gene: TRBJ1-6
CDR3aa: CATPPLTGEAAPLHF
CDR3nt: TGTGCCACACCGCCTCTCACCGGGGAAGCTGCACCCCTCCACTTT

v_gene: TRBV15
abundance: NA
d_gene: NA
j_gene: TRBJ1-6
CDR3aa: CATSRDHTGLLHF
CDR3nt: TGTGCCACCAGCAGAGACCACACAGGGCTCCTCCACTTT

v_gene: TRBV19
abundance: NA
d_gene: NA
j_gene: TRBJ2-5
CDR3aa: CASSIGGGGLQETQYF
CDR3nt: TGTGCCAGTAGTATAGGAGGTGGGGGCCTACAAGAGACCCAGTACTTC

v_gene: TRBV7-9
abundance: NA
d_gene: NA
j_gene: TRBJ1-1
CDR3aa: CASSLEGVVYTEAFF
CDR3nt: TGTGCCAGCAGCTTAGAAGGGGTTGTTTATACTGAAGCTTTCTTT

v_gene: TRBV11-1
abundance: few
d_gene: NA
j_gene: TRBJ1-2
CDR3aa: CASSFAGAYYGYTF
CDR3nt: TGTGCCAGCAGCTTTGCAGGGGCCTACTATGGCTACACCTTC

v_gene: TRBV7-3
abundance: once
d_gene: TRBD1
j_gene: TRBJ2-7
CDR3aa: CASSVGQGHTYEQYF
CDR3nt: TGTGCCAGCAGCGTAGGACAGGGCCATACCTACGAGCAGTACTTC

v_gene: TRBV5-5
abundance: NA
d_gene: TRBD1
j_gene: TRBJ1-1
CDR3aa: CASSLEGTGAEAFF
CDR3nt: TGTGCCAGCAGCCTTGAAGGGACAGGGGCTGAAGCTTTCTTT

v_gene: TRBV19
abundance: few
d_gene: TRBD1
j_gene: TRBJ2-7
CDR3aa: CASRPGGEDEQYF
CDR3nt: TGTGCCAGTAGACCAGGGGGCGAGGACGAGCAGTACTTC

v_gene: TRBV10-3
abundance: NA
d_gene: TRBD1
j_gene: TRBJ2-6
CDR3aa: CAISLQGPGGSGANVLTF
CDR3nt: TGTGCCATCAGTCTACAGGGGCCAGGGGGATCTGGGGCCAACGTCCTGACTTTC

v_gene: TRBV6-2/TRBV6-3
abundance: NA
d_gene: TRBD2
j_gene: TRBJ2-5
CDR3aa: CASSYSGAAGVQETQYF
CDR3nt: TGTGCCAGCAGTTACTCCGGGGCAGCGGGGGTGCAAGAGACCCAGTACTTC

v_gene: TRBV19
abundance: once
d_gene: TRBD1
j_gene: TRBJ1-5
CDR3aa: CASSNPLQGWFQPQHF
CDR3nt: TGTGCCAGTAGTAACCCCTTACAGGGGTGGTTTCAGCCCCAGCATTTT

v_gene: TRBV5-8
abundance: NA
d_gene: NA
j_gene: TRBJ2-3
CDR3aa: CASSLRGPTDTQYF
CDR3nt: TGTGCCAGCAGCTTGAGGGGCCCCACAGATACGCAGTATTTT

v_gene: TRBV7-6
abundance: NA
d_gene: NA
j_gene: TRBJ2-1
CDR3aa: CASSLGGRLEGHNEQFF
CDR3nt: TGTGCCAGCAGCTTAGGAGGGCGACTAGAGGGCCACAATGAGCAGTTCTTC

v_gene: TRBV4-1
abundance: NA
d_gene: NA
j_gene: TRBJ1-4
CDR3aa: CASSQTVTTNEKLFF
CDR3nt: TGCGCCAGCAGCCAAACAGTTACAACTAATGAAAAACTGTTTTTT